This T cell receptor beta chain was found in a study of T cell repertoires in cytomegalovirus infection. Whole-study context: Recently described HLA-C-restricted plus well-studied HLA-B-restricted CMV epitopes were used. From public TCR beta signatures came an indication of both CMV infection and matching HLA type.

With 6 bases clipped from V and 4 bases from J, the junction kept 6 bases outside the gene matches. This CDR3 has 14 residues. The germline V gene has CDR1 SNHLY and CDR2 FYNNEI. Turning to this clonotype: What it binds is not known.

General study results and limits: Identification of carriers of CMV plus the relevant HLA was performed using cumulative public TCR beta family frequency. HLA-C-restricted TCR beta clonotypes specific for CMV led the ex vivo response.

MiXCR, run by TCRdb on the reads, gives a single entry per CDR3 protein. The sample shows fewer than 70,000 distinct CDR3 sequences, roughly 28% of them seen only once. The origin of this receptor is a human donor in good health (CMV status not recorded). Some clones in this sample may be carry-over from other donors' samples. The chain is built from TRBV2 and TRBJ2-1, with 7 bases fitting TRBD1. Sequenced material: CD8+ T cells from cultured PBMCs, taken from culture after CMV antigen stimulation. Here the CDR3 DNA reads TGTGCCAGCAGGACCGGGACAGCATACAATGAGCAGTTCTTC. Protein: CASRTGTAYNEQFF.